This T cell receptor beta chain was recorded in a study of early T cells in non-severe SARS-CoV-2 infection (TCRdb year 2021). Study-level background: Because TCR sequencing was done on bulk RNA from unsorted whole blood, the alpha and beta chains could not be paired.

The method behind the library was 5' RACE. Instrument on record: NextSeq 500. Unique molecular identifiers were attached to individual cDNA molecules in the TCR library protocol so that sequencing error and PCR bias could be corrected. Sequencing covered both TCR alpha and beta chains, and within each sample the abundances of alpha and beta sequences were tightly co-correlated. Under the source paper's analysis protocol: Decombinator V4 was used to perform V gene, J gene and CDR3 annotation of TCR sequences. TCRs were defined as expanded if a significant change between any two time points was detected under a Poisson model with p below 0.0001. TCR abundances were normalised to the total number of TCRs sequenced per sample and were expressed as counts per million. TRAV1-2 paired with TRAJ12, TRAJ20 or TRAJ33 defined MAIT TCRs, while TRAV10 paired with TRAJ18 defined iNKT TCRs. VDJdb, accessed 1 November 2021, was searched for CMV, EBV and SARS-CoV-2 annotated TCRs, with TCRs annotated for multiple antigens excluded. The public reads were quality trimmed at Q25 with fastp and then assembled into clones with MiXCR by TCRdb, keeping productive beta chains. Under each unique CDR3 protein, matching rows form one entry showing the most common genes and DNA. These V and J calls originate from TCRdb's pipeline instead of the authors' own analysis. The sample contains some 36,000 distinct CDR3 sequences, 5% to 7% of them found a single time. 5.5% to 6% of the sample is taken by the ten largest.

A case-control design nested within a healthcare worker cohort in London, UK, was used, with weekly nasopharyngeal swab PCR tests and blood sampling performed. Healthcare workers were recruited during the week of the UK lockdown, between 23 and 31 March 2020, and followed weekly for up to about 15 weeks. This clonotype showed up just a few times. Its antigen target is currently unknown. Base qualities are not recorded, but no much larger clone differs from it by a single base. The V end loses 0 bases and the J end loses 0 bases, and a stretch of 6 bases separates them. From the germline V gene (reference sequence), CDR1 is SEHNR and CDR2 is FQNEAQ. There are 14 amino acids in the CDR3, from cysteine to phenylalanine inclusive. Of all the DNA, just the CDR3 is kept, 42 bases in frame from base 1. Overall study results and their limits: VDJdb matching was skewed toward anti-spike CD8 responses and likely underestimated virus-specific expansions, missing private and CD4 specificities.

The clonotype was recovered from an adult who was a healthcare worker with PCR-confirmed SARS-CoV-2 infection or an uninfected control (not recorded which). The receptor chain draws on TRBV7-9 and TRBJ2-7, with the D gene uncertain. Specimen: whole blood. The CDR3 loop reads CASSLAGPSYEQYF. The nucleotide sequence is given as TGTGCCAGCAGCTTAGCTGGGCCCTCCTACGAGCAGTACTTC.